This T cell receptor beta chain was found in a study of esophageal squamous cell carcinoma under preoperative chemotherapy. General study points: Abundant clones tended to shrink rather than expand after paclitaxel-nedaplatin. Post-treatment tumor-infiltrating lymphocytes appeared partly derived from peripheral T cells migrating into the tumor.

Using its own MiXCR run on the PCR reads, TCRdb lists one record per CDR3 protein. The sample contains several thousand distinct CDR3 sequences, about 30% of which appear only once. The time point denotes: before preoperative PTX-NDP chemotherapy. Paclitaxel-nedaplatin chemotherapy was given to patients ahead of their surgery. In its sample, this clonotype was seen many times. Its antigen is unknown. Germline CDR1 reads SGHNT; CDR2 reads YYREEE (reference sequence). The CDR3 spans 16 residues. This TCR was sampled from a human donor with esophageal squamous cell carcinoma. The donor label of this sample is uncertain. The chain links TRBV5-4 to TRBJ2-1; TRBD2 agrees at 8 bases. The J call may be incorrect, as the DNA end agrees better with TRBJ2-7. Sampling was performed from a patient given preoperative chemotherapy. The CDR3 is CATTLGGGASYNEQYF. The CDR3 DNA reads as TGTGCCACCACCCTCGGGGGGGGCGCCTCCTACAATGAGCAGTACTTC.